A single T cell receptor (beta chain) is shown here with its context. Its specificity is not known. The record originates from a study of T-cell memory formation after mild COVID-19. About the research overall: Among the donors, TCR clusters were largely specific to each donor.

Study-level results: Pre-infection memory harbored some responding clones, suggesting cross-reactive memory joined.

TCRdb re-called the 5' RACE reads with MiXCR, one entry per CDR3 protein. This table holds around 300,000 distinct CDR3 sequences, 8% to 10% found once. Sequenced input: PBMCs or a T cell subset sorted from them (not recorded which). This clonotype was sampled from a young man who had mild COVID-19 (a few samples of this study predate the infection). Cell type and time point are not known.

As DNA, the CDR3 is TGCGCCAGCAGCTTGGTATCGGGGTCACTACTCTATGGCTACACCTTC. Translated: CASSLVSGSLLYGYTF. This chain links TRBV5-1 with TRBJ1-2; D not certain. Deletions cut 0 bases from V and 4 bases from J, with 16 bases between. This CDR3 is built from 16 residues. Germline V gives CDR1 SGHRS, CDR2 YFSETQ.